What follows are 16 T cell receptor beta chains derived from one specimen sequenced in a study of T-cell reconstitution after alpha-beta-depleted transplantation in children. Unique molecular identifiers were used to barcode this TCRbeta library. Each CDR3 protein gets one entry after TCRdb re-called the PCR reads with MiXCR. In the table there are about 340,000 distinct CDR3 sequences, about 9.4% of which are singletons. Sequences were derived from PBMCs from the stem cell graft donor, sampled from the stem cell graft. The receptors come from a human donor who donated a stem cell graft to a child with acute lymphoblastic leukemia.

This chain joins TRBV12-3 or TRBV12-4 and TRBJ2-5; 8 bases are shared with TRBD1. Germline trimming cut 7 bases from V and 2 bases from J; bases unmatched to any gene: 3. CDR3 length equals 13 residues. CDR3 nucleotide sequence: TGTGCCAGCAAGCACAGGGGGCAAGAGACCCAGTACTTC. It specifies CASKHRGQETQYF.

This rearrangement joins TRBV20-1 to TRBJ2-4; unclear D gene. V was shortened by 0 bases and J by 3 bases, with 9 bases between the two germline ends. The CDR3 spans 14 residues. Germline loops: CDR1 DFQATT, CDR2 SNEGSKA (reference sequence). This CDR3 reads CSARDRAVKNIQYF. DNA of the CDR3: TGCAGTGCTAGAGATCGGGCGGTCAAAAACATTCAGTACTTC.

This sequence joins TRBV6-1 and TRBJ2-7; tentatively, D is TRBD2 (5 bases). Germline loops: CDR1 MNHNS, CDR2 SASEGT. V was pared by 0 bases and J by 6 bases, with 12 bases between. The CDR3 has 14 amino acids. CDR3 sequence reads: CASSEARAPGEQYF. The CDR3 DNA sequence: TGTGCCAGCAGTGAAGCGCGGGCACCAGGCGAGCAGTACTTC.

This clonotype was counted a few times. The chain uses TRBV7-8 and TRBJ2-5; 10 bases line up with TRBD2. Germline values: CDR1 SGHVS, CDR2 FQNEAQ. The junction had 9 bases not matched to a gene; V was cut back by 4 bases and J by 7 bases. The CDR3 loop spans 15 amino acids. CDR3 nucleotide sequence: TGTGCCAGCAGCTCCCGTGGGAGCGGGAGGGGGACCCAGTACTTC. This gives the protein CASSSRGSGRGTQYF. The full variable domain, rest sourced from reference TRBV7-8 and TRBJ2-5, is GAGVSQSPRYKVAKRGQDVALRCDPISGHVSLFWYQQALGQGPEFLTYFQNEAQLDKSGLPSDRFFAERPEGSVSTLKIQRTQQEDSAVYLCASSSRGSGRGTQYFGPGTRLLVL.

This clonotype was picked up a small number of times. The chain couples TRBV27 to TRBJ1-2; weak D call: TRBD1 (6 bases). The CDR3 is made up of 16 amino acids. Germline assignment: CDR1 MNHEY and CDR2 SMNVEV (reference sequence). Trimming took off 5 bases at V and 5 bases at J, with 21 bases between the two ends. The CDR3 loop reads CASSLYARTGYYGYTF. In DNA, the CDR3 is TGTGCCAGCAGTCTCTATGCCCGAACAGGGTATTATGGCTACACCTTC.

Details on this clonotype: This may come from a read error, since a much larger clone is one base off. The chain is built from TRBV30 and TRBJ2-3; no clear D gene. Trimming removed 7 bases from V and 1 base from J, with 15 bases in between. Per germline, CDR1 GTSNPN and CDR2 SVGIG (reference sequence). This CDR3 contains 14 residues. The CDR3, as DNA: TGTGCCTCCCGGACGGCATGGGGCACAGATACGCAGTATTTT. Amino acid sequence: CASRTAWGTDTQYF.

This clonotype was observed a few times. The gene calls are TRBV20-1 and TRBJ1-5; TRBD1 is a possible D gene (6 bases). The V gene's germline CDR1 is DFQATT and CDR2 SNEGSKA (reference sequence). Trimming shortened V by 3 bases and J by 5 bases, and 20 bases separated the two germline ends. The CDR3 has 16 amino acids. The CDR3 protein is CSASPGDISYDQPQHF. In DNA, the CDR3 is TGCAGTGCTAGCCCTGGGGACATAAGCTACGATCAGCCCCAGCATTTT.

The rearrangement links TRBV20-1 to TRBJ2-1, with 10 positions matching TRBD2. Germline CDR1 DFQATT, CDR2 SNEGSKA (reference sequence). The junction had 7 bases not matched to a gene; V was cut back by 1 base and J by 7 bases. The CDR3 has 15 residues. In DNA, the CDR3 is TGCAGTGCTAGAGTTCCAGCGGGAGGGGGAAATGAGCAGTTCTTC. Its translation: CSARVPAGGGNEQFF.

This clonotype was counted a few times. V and J are TRBV4-2 and TRBJ2-2; TRBD1 matches at 10 bases. Germline CDR1 and CDR2: LGHNA and YNFKEQ. Trimming removed 1 base from V and 6 bases from J; junction bases left unmatched: 8. The CDR3 runs to 17 residues. DNA for the CDR3: TGTGCCAGCAGCCAAGCACAAGGGACAGGGGCTCCCGGGGAGCTGTTTTTT. This sequence encodes CASSQAQGTGAPGELFF.

This clonotype was counted ten times or more. The chain employs TRBV5-6 and TRBJ2-5; 10 nucleotides align to TRBD2. The CDR3 consists of 16 residues. V lost 2 bases to trimming and J lost 5 bases; unmatched junction nucleotides: 9. Germline CDR1 and CDR2: SGHDT and YYEEEE. CDR3 in amino acids: CASSFGLAGEVETQYF. The CDR3 DNA reads TGTGCCAGCAGCTTCGGGCTAGCGGGAGAGGTGGAGACCCAGTACTTC.

The chain has TRBV25-1 and TRBJ1-2, with TRBD1 matching over 7 bases. Germline CDR1 reads MGHDK; CDR2 reads SYGVNS. V shed 0 bases and J 4 bases; nucleotides not matched to a gene: 14. The CDR3 consists of 18 residues. In DNA, the CDR3 is TGTGCCAGCAGTGAATATATTCATTGGTACAGGGGAGGCTATGGCTACACCTTC. Residues: CASSEYIHWYRGGYGYTF.

Only a few counts were recorded for this clonotype. J is TRBJ2-7 and V is TRBV7-2, with TRBD2 matching over 11 bases. Germline V lookup: CDR1 SGHTA, CDR2 FQGNSA. With 7 bases clipped from V and 1 base from J, the junction kept 12 bases outside the gene matches. The CDR3 has 17 residues. The CDR3 nucleotides read TGTGCCAGCAAGCCTTCCCAATTAGCGGGAGGGTCCTACGAGCAGTACTTC. This encodes CASKPSQLAGGSYEQYF. The whole variable domain, filled in from reference TRBV7-2 and TRBJ2-7, reads GAGVSQSPSNKVTEKGKDVELRCDPISGHTALYWYRQSLGQGLEFLIYFQGNSAPDKSGLPSDRFSAERTGGSVSTLTIQRTQQEDSAVYLCASKPSQLAGGSYEQYFGPGTRLTVT.

Of note for this clonotype: A read error may explain this, as a much larger clone is one base away. Here the CDR3 reads CASSQDGDEKLFF. CDR3 DNA sequence: TGCGCCAGCAGCCAGGACGGAGACGAAAAACTGTTTTTT. The V gene is TRBV5-1, the J gene TRBJ1-4, with unresolved D. There are 13 residues in the CDR3. CDR1 is SGHRS and CDR2 is YFSETQ in the germline V gene. V was trimmed by 4 bases and J by 8 bases, leaving 12 bases between them.

This clonotype was recorded many times. The chain uses TRBV12-3 or TRBV12-4 and TRBJ2-1, with 7 nucleotides matching TRBD1. This CDR3 has 15 amino acids. Unmatched junction bases numbered 7, after V lost 3 bases and J lost 5 bases. The CDR3, as DNA: TGTGCCAGCAGTTTCGCACAGGGGATCCACAATGAGCAGTTCTTC. Amino acids: CASSFAQGIHNEQFF.

This clonotype came up a few times. The V and J genes are TRBV4-1 and TRBJ2-7; the match to TRBD1 covers 9 bases. CDR3 length: 15 amino acids. The trim removed 2 bases at V and 4 bases at J, leaving 6 bases unmatched. Germline V gene lookup returns CDR1 MGHRA and CDR2 YSYEKL. CDR3 residues: CASSQPDRGSYEQYF. CDR3 DNA: TGCGCCAGCAGCCAACCGGACAGGGGAAGTTACGAGCAGTACTTC.

The chain recombines TRBV20-1 with TRBJ2-5, with D uncertain. Germline V gives CDR1 DFQATT, CDR2 SNEGSKA (reference sequence). The CDR3 is 12 residues long. Trimming took 6 bases from V and 5 from J, leaving 13 bases between them. This CDR3 reads CSALNPLETQYF. The CDR3 DNA is TGCAGTGCCCTCAACCCGCTTGAGACCCAGTACTTC.